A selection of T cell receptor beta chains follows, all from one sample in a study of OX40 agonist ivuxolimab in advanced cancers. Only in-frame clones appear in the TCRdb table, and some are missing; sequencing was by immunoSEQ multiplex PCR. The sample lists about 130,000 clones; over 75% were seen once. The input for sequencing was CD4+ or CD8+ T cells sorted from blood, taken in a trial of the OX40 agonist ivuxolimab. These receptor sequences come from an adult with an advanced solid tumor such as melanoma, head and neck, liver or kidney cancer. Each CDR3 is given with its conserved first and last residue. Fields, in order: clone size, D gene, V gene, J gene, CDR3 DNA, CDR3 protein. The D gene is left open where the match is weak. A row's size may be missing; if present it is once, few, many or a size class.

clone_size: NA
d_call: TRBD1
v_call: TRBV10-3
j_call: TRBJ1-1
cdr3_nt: TGTGCCATCAGGGGGACAGGGGACACTGAAGCTTTCTTT
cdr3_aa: CAIRGTGDTEAFF

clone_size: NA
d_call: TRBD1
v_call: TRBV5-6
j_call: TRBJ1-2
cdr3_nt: TGTGCCAGTAGACAGGGTATAAACTATGGCTACACCTTC
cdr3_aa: CASRQGINYGYTF

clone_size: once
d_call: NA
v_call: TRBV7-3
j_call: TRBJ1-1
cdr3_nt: TGTGCCAGCAGCCCCTACGGGGGGAACACTGAAGCTTTCTTT
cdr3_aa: CASSPYGGNTEAFF

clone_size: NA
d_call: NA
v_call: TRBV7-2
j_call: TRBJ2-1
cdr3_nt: TGTGCCAGCAGCTTAGACGCTTCCCCGGCGCGGGAGCAGTTCTTC
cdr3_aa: CASSLDASPAREQFF

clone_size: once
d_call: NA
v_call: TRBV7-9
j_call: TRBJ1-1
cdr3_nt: TGTGCCAGCAGCTTCGGGGTTCCTGAAGCTTTCTTT
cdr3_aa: CASSFGVPEAFF

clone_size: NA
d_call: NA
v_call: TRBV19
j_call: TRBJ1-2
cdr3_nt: TGTGCCAGTAGTTCCGACAGCCCCAGTGGTGGCTACACCTTC
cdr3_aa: CASSSDSPSGGYTF

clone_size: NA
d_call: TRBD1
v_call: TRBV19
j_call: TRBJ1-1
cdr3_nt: TGTGCCAGCTTATTAACAGGGGAGTTTAAGACTGAAGCTTTCTTT
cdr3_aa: CASLLTGEFKTEAFF

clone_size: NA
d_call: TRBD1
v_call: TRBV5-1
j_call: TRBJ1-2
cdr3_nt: TGCGCCAGCAGCATGACAGGGAGTTCTAACTATGGCTACACCTTC
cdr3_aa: CASSMTGSSNYGYTF

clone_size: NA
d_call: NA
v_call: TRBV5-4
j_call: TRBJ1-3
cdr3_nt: TGTGCCAGCAGCACCGGGGTTGGAGCTGGAAACACCATATATTTT
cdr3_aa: CASSTGVGAGNTIYF

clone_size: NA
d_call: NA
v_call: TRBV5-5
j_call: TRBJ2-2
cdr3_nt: TGTGCCAGCAGCTTCGGCGGAGCCCTATCCGGGGAGCTGTTTTTT
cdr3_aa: CASSFGGALSGELFF

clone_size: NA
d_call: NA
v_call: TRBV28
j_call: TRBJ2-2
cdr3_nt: TGTGCCGGACAAACAGGGTATGACACCGGGGAGCTGTTTTTT
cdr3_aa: CAGQTGYDTGELFF

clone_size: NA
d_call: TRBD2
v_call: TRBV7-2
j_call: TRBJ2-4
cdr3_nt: TGTGCCAGCAGCCCTCGGACTAGCGGGAGGTTAGCCAAAAACATTCAGTACTTC
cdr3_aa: CASSPRTSGRLAKNIQYF

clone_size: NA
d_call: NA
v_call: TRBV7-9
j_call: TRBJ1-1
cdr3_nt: TGTGCCAGCAGCTTGTCTGGCCTAGAAGCTTTCTTT
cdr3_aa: CASSLSGLEAFF

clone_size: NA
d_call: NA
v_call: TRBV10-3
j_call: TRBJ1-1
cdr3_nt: TGTGCCATCAGCCCTTCGGGAGGGAGGGGGAAAACTGAAGCTTTCTTT
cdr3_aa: CAISPSGGRGKTEAFF

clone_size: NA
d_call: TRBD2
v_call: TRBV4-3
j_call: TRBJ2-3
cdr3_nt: TGCGCCAGCAGCCAAGATTGGCAAGCGGCCGGGGGGGATACGCAGTATTTT
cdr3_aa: CASSQDWQAAGGDTQYF

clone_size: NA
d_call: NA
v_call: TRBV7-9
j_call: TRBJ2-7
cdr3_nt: TGTGCCAGCAGCCGTGGTTCTGACGGTGGCCTGGACGAGCAGTACTTC
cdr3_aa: CASSRGSDGGLDEQYF

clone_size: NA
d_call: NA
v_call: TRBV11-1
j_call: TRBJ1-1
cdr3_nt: TGTGCCAGCAGCCCCGCTAAAGAAAACACTGAAGCTTTCTTT
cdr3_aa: CASSPAKENTEAFF

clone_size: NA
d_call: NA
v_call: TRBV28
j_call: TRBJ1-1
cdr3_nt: TGTGCCAGCAGTTTTGGGGTGCGAGGCACTGAAGCTTTCTTT
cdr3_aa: CASSFGVRGTEAFF

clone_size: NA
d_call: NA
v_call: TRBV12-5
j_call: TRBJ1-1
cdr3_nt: TGTGCTAGTGGTTTGGAAACAGAAGCTTTCTTT
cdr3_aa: CASGLETEAFF

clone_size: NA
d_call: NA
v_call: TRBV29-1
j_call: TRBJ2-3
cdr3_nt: TGCAGCGTTGTGGGGCCCCGCACAGATACGCAGTATTTT
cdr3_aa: CSVVGPRTDTQYF

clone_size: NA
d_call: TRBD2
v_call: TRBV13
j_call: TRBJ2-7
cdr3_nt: TGTGCCAGCAGCTTACTGAGGGGAGGGGAGTACTTC
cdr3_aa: CASSLLRGGEYF

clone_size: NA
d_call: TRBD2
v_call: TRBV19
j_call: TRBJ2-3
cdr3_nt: TGTGCCAGTACCTGGGGGACTAGCGGCACAGATACGCAGTATTTT
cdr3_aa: CASTWGTSGTDTQYF

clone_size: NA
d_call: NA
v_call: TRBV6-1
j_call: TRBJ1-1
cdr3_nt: TGTGCCAGCAGTCCAGGTCAGGCAATGAACACTGAAGCTTTCTTT
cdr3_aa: CASSPGQAMNTEAFF

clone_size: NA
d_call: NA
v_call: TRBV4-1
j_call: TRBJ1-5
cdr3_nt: TGCGCCAGCAGCCCCCGAGGCGGCCTCTTTAGCAATCAGCCCCAGCATTTT
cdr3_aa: CASSPRGGLFSNQPQHF

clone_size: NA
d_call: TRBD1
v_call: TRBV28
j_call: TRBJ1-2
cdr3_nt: TGTGCCAGCAGTTTATCGTGGACAGGGGGTCATGGCTACACCTTC
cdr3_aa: CASSLSWTGGHGYTF

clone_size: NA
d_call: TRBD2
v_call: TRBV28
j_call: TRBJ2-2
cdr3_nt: TGTGCCAGCAGTGGGCTAGCGGACAACACCGGGGAGCTGTTTTTT
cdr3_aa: CASSGLADNTGELFF

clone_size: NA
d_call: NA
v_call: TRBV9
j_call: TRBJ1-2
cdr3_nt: TGTGCCAGCAGCGTAGCGGGGGGTACACACTATGGCTACACCTTC
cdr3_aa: CASSVAGGTHYGYTF

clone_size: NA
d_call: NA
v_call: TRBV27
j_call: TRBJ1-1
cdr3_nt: TGTGCCAGCAGTTTAATAGGACGGAACACTGAAGCTTTCTTT
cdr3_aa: CASSLIGRNTEAFF

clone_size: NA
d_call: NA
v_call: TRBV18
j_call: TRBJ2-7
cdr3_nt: TGTGCCAGCTCACCGGCAGGATCCTACGAGCAGTACTTC
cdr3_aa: CASSPAGSYEQYF

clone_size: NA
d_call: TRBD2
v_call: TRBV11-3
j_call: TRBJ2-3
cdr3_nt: TGTGCCAGCAGCTTTGATCTGGCGGGAGGGTCCGGTACGCAGTATTTT
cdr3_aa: CASSFDLAGGSGTQYF

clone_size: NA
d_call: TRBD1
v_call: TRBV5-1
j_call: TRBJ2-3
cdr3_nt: TGCGCCAGCAGCTTGGGGGACAGGGATCCAGATACGCAGTATTTT
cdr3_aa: CASSLGDRDPDTQYF

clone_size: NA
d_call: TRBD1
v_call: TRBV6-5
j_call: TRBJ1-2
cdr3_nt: TGTGCCAGCAGGCCTACAGGGGGCGCATTAGGCTACACCTTC
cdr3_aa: CASRPTGGALGYTF

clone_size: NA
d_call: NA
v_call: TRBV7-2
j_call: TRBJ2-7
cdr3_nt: TGTGCCAGCAGCTTAATGTCTAACCCCTACGAGCAGTACTTC
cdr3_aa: CASSLMSNPYEQYF

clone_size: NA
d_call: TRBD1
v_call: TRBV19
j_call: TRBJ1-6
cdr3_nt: TGTGCCAGTAGTGGACAGGCCACCCCTAATTCACCCCTCCACTTT
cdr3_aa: CASSGQATPNSPLHF

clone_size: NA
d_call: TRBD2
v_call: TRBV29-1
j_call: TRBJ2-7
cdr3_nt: TGCAGCGTTGCCCTAAGCGGGGCCCGCTACGAGCAGTACTTC
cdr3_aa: CSVALSGARYEQYF

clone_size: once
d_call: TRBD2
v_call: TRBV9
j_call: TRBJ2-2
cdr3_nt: TGTGCCAGCAGCTTGGGACTAGCGCCCGACACCGGGGAGCTGTTTTTT
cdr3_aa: CASSLGLAPDTGELFF

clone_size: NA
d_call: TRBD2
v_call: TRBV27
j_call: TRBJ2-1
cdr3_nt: TGTGCCAGCAGTCTCTTACCCAAGACTAGCCTTAATGGGGCCAATGAGCAGTTCTTC
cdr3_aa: CASSLLPKTSLNGANEQFF

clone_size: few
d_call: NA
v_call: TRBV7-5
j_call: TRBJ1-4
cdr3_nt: TGTGCCAGAAGACAAGGGGGATTTGGTGAAAAACTGTTTTTT
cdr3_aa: CARRQGGFGEKLFF

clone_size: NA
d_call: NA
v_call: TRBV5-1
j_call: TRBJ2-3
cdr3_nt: TGCGCCAGCAGCTTGGGGTCCGGTTCTAGCACAGATACGCAGTATTTT
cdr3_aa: CASSLGSGSSTDTQYF

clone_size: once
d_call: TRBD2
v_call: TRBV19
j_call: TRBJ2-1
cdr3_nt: TGTGCCAGTAGTTTACCCCCGGGACTAGCATTAAATGAGCAGTTCTTC
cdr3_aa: CASSLPPGLALNEQFF

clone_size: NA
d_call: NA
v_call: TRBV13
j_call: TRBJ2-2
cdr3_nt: TGTGCCAGCAGGGGGGACACCGGGGAGCTGTTTTTT
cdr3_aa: CASRGDTGELFF

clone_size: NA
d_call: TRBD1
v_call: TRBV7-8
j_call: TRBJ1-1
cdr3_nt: TGTGCCAGCAGCTTAGACAGGGGGACGGCTGAAGCTTTCTTT
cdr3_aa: CASSLDRGTAEAFF

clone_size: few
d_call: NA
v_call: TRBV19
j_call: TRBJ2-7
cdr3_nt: TGTGCCAGTAGTCCTTTGGTTGGGGGCGGGGAGCAGTACTTC
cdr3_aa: CASSPLVGGGEQYF